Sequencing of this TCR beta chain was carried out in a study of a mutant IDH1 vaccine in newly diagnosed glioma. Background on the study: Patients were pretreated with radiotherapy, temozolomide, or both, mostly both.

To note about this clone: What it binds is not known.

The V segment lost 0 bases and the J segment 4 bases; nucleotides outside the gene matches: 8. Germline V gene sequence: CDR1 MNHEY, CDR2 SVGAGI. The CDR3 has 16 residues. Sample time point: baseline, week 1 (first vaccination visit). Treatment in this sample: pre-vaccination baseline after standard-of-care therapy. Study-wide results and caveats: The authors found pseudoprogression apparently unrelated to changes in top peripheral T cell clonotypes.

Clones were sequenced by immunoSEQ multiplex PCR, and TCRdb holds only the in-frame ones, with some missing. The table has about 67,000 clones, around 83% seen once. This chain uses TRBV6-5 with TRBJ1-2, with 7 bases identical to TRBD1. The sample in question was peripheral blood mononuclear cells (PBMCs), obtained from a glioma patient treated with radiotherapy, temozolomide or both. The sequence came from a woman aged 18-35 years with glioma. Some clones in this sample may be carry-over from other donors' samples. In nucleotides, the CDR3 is TGTGCCAGCAGTTACTCTGCAGGGGGAGAGGTCTATGGCTACACCTTC. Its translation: CASSYSAGGEVYGYTF.